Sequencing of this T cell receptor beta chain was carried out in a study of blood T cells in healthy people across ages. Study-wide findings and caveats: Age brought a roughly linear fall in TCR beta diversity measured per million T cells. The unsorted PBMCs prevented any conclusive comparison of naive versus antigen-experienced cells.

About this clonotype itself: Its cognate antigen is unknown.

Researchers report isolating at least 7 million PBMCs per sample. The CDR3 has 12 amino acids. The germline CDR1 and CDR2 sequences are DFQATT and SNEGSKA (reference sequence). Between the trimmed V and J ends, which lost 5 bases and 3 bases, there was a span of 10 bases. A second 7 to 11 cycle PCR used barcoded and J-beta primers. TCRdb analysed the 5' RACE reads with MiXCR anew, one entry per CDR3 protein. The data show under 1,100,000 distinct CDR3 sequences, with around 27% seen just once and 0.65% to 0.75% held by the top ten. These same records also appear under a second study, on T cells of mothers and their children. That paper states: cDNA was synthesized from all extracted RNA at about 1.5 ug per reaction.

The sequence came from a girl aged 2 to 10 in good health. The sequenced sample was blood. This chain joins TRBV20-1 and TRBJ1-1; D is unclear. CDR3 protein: CSAEDGYTEAFF. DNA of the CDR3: TGCAGTGCTGAGGACGGATACACTGAAGCTTTCTTT.